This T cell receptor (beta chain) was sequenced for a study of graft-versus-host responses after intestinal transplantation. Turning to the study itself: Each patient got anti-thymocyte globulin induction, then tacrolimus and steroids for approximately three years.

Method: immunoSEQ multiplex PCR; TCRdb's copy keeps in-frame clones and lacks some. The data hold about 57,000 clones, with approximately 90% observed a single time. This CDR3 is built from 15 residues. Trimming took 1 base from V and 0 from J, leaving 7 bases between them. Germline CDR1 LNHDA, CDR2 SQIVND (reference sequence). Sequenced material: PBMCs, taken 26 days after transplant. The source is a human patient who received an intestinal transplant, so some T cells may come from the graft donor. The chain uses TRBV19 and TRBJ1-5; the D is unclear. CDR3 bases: TGTGCCAGTAGTATAGGTAGATATAGCAATCAGCCCCAGCATTTT. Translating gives CASSIGRYSNQPQHF.